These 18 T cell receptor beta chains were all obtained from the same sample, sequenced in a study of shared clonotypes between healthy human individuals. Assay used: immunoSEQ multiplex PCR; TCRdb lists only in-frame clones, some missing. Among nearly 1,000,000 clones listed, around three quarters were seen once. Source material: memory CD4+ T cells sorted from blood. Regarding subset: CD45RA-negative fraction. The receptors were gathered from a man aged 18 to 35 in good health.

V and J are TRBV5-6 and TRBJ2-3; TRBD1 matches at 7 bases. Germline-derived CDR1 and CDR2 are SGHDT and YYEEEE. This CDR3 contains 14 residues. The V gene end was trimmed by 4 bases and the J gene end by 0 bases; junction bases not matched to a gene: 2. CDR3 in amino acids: CASSRQGSTDTQYF. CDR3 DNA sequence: TGTGCCAGCAGCCGACAGGGTAGCACAGATACGCAGTATTTT.

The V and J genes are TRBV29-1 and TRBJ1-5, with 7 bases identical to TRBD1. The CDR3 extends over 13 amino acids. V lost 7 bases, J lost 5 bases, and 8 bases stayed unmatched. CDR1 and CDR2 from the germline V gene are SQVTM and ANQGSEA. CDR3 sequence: CSAITGVDQPQHF. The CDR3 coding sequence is TGCAGCGCAATCACAGGGGTGGATCAGCCCCAGCATTTT. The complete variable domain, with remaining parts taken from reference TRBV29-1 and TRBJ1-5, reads SAVISQKPSRDICQRGTSLTIQCQVDSQVTMMFWYRQQPGQSLTLIATANQGSEATYESGFVIDKFPISRPNLTFSTLTVSNMSPEDSSIYLCSAITGVDQPQHFGDGTRLSIL.

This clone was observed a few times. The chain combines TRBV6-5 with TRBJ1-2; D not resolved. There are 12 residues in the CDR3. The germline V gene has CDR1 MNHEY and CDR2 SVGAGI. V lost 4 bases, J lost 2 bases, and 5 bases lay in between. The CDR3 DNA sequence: TGTGCCAGCAGTTTCCAGAACTATGGCTACACCTTC. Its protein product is CASSFQNYGYTF.

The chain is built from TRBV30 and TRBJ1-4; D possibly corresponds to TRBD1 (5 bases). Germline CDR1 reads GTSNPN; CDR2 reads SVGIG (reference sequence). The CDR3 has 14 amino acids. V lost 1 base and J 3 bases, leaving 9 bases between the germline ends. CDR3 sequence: CAWSGGVANEKLFF. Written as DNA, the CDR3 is TGTGCCTGGAGTGGGGGGGTGGCTAATGAAAAACTGTTTTTT.

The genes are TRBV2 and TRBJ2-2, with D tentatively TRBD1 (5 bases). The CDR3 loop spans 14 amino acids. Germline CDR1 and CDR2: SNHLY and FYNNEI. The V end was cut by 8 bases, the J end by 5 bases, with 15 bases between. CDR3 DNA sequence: TGTGCCAGCCGACCGAGACAGCAGACCGGGGAGCTGTTTTTT. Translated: CASRPRQQTGELFF.

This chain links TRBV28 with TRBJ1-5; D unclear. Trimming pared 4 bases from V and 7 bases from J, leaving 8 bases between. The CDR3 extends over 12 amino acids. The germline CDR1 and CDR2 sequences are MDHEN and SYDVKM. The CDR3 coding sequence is TGTGCCAGCAGTTGGGGTCAGCAGCCCCAGCATTTT. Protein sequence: CASSWGQQPQHF.

CDR3 in amino acids: CASSLDKSNQPQHF. In DNA, the CDR3 is TGTGCCAGCAGCTTGGACAAAAGCAATCAGCCCCAGCATTTT. V usage is TRBV7-9 and J usage is TRBJ1-5; perhaps TRBD1 as D (5 bases). The germline V gene encodes CDR1 SEHNR and CDR2 FQNEAQ (reference sequence). V was shortened by 3 bases and J by 1 base, with 7 bases between the two germline ends. The length of the CDR3 is 14 residues.

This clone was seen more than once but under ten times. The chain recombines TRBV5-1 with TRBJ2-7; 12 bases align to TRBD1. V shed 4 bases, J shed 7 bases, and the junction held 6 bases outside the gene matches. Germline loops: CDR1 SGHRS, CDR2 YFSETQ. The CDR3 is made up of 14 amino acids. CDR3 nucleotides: TGCGCCAGCAGCACGGGGACAGGGGGCATAGAGCAGTACTTC. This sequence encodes CASSTGTGGIEQYF.

CDR3 protein: CASSANYGYTF. The CDR3 DNA sequence: TGTGCCAGCAGCGCCAATTATGGCTACACCTTC. This sequence joins TRBV9 and TRBJ1-2; D is undetermined. Germline loops: CDR1 SGDLS, CDR2 YYNGEE. The CDR3 is 11 amino acids. With 3 bases removed from V and 5 bases from J, the gap between germline ends came to 5 bases.

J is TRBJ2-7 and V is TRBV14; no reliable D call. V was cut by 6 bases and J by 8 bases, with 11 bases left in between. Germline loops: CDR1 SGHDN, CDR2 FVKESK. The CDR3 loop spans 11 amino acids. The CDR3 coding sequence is TGTGCCAGCAGACAATTCAGAAAGCAGTACTTC. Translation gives CASRQFRKQYF.

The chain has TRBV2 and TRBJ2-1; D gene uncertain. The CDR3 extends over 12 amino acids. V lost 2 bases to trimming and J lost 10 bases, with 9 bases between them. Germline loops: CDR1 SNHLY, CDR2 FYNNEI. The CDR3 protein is CASSESPIEQFF. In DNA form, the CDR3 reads TGTGCCAGCAGTGAATCGCCTATCGAGCAGTTCTTC.

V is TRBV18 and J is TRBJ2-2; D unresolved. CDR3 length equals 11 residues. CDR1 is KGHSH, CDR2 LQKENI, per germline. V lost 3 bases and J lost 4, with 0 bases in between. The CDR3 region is CASSPTGELFF. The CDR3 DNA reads TGTGCCAGCTCACCCACCGGGGAGCTGTTTTTT.

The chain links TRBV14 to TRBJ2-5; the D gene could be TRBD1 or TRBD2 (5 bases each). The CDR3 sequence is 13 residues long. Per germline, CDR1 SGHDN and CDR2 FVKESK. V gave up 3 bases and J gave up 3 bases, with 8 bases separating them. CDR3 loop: CASSQGVKETQYF. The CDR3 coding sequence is TGTGCCAGCAGCCAGGGGGTTAAAGAGACCCAGTACTTC.

CDR3 loop: CASSRVGAYEQYF. The DNA for the CDR3 is TGTGCCAGCAGTCGGGTCGGGGCCTACGAGCAGTACTTC. The chain uses TRBV6-5 and TRBJ2-7; D is perhaps TRBD2 (5 bases). This CDR3 contains 13 residues. The germline V gene encodes CDR1 MNHEY and CDR2 SVGAGI. Trimming removed 5 bases from V and 2 bases from J, with 10 bases in between.

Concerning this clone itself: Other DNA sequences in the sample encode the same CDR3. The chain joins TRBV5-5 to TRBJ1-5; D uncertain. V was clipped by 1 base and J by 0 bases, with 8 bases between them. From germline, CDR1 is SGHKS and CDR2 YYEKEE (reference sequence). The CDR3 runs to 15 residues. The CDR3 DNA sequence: TGTGCCAGCAGCTTGCAAGGAAGTAGCAATCAGCCCCAGCATTTT. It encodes CASSLQGSSNQPQHF.

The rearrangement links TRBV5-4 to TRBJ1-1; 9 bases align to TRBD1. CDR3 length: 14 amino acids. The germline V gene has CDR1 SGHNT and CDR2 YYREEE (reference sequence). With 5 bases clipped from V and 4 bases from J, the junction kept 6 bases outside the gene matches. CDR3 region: CASRRQGESTEAFF. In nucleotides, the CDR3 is TGTGCCAGCAGAAGACAGGGGGAGAGCACTGAAGCTTTCTTT.

The CDR3 region is CASGTGDYSTDTQYF. In DNA form, the CDR3 reads TGTGCTAGTGGGACAGGGGACTATAGCACAGATACGCAGTATTTT. The chain links TRBV12-5 to TRBJ2-3; TRBD1 might be the D (8 bases). The CDR3 spans 15 residues. Germline CDR1 LGHNT, CDR2 FRNRAP. Trimming shortened V by 6 bases and J by 0 bases, and 13 bases separated the two germline ends.

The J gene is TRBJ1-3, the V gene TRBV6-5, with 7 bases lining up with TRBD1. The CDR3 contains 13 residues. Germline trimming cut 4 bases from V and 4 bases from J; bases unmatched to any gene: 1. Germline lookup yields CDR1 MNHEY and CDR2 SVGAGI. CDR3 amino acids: CASSSTGGNTIYF. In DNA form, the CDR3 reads TGTGCCAGCAGTTCGACAGGGGGAAACACCATATATTTT.